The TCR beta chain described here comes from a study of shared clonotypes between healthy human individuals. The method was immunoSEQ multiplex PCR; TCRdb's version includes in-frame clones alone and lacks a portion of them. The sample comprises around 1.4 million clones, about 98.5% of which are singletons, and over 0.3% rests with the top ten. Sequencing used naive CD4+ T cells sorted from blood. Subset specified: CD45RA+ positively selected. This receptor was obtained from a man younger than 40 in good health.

The CDR3 nucleotides are TGTGCCAGCAGCTTGGGGACAGGGTCATCATTTGTTGGCTATGGCTACACCTTC. Protein sequence: CASSLGTGSSFVGYGYTF. The genes are TRBV7-2 and TRBJ1-2; 9 nucleotides match TRBD1. Germline assignment: CDR1 SGHTA and CDR2 FQGNSA. The CDR3 totals 18 residues. Unmatched junction bases numbered 15, after V lost 3 bases and J lost 4 bases.